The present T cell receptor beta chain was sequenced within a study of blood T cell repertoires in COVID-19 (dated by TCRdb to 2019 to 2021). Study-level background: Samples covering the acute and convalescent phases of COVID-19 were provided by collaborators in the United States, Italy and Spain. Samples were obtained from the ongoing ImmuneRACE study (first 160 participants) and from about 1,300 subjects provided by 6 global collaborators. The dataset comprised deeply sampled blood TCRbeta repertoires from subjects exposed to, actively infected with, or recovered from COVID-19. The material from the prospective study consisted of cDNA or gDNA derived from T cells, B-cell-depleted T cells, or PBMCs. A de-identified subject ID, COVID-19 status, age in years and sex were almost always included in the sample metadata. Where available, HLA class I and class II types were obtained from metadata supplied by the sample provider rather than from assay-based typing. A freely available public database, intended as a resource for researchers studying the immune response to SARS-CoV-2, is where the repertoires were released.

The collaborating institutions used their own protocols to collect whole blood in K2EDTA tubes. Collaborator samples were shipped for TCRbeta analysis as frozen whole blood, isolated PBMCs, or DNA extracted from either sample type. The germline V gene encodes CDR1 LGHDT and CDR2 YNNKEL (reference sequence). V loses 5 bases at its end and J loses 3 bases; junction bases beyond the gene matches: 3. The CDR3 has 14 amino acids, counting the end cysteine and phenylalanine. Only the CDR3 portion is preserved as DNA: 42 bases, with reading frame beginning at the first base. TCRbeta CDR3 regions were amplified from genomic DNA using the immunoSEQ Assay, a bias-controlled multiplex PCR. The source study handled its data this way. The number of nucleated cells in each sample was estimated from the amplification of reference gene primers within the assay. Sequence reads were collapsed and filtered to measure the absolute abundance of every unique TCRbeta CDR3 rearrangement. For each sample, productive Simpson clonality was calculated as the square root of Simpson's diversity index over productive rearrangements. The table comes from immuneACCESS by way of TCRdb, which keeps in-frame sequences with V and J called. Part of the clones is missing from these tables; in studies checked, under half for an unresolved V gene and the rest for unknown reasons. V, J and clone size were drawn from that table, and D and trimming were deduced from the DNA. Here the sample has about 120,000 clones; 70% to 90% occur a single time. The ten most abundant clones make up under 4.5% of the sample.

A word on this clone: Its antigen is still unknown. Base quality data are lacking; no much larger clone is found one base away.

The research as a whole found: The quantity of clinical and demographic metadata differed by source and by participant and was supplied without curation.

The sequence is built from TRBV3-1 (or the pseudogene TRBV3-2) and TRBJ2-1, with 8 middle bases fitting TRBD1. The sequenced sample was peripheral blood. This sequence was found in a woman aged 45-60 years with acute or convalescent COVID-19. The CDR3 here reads CASSLGTGYNEQFF. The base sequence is TGTGCCAGCAGCTTAGGGACAGGCTACAATGAGCAGTTCTTC.